There are a few counts of the clone carrying this T cell receptor (beta chain). Antigen unknown. This CDR3 region has 11 residues. Germline CDR1 is SEHNR and CDR2 is FQNEAQ (reference sequence). V lost 5 bases, J lost 7 bases, and 6 bases lay in between. TCRdb re-called the reads with MiXCR, one entry per CDR3 protein. The sample has fewer than 200,000 distinct CDR3 sequences; roughly 19% are singletons. This specimen comes from a study of T cell repertoires in cytomegalovirus infection. Whole-study context: Public TCR beta signature analysis indicated the presence of both CMV infection and matching HLA type.

Overall study results and limits: There were carriers of CMV plus the relevant HLA, and cumulative public TCR beta family frequency identified them. HLA-C-restricted CMV-specific TCR beta clonotypes prevailed in the ex vivo response.

The chain is built from TRBV7-9 and TRBJ2-1; D is possibly TRBD2 (6 bases). The sample taken for sequencing was PBMCs. The receptor comes from a human donor in good health (CMV status not recorded). Some clones in this sample may be carry-over from other donors' samples. CDR3 in DNA: TGTGCCAGCAGCCGGGGGAATGAGCAGTTCTTC. Its translation: CASSRGNEQFF.